The subject of this entry is one TCR beta chain. Its target is unknown. This specimen comes from a study of cytomegalovirus exposure and HLA in healthy donors. The study, taken as a whole, reports: For most TCR sequences rarity was the rule, although some public TCRs occurred in many donors. According to the study, 180 or so TCR beta chains were cytomegalovirus-associated. According to a subsequent analysis, TCR clusters identified in the first cohort showed a tendency to co-occur across the 100 to 150 validation repertoires. Under in vitro conditions, three CMV-associated chains were confirmed as specific for CMV antigens.

TCRdb's copy holds only in-frame clones and misses some; the assay was immunoSEQ multiplex PCR. The sample lists some 170,000 clones, about 83% occurring once. The CDR3 contains 15 residues. Trimming pared 5 bases from V and 3 bases from J, leaving 16 bases between. The germline V gene encodes CDR1 SGDLS and CDR2 YYNGEE. This sequence originates from a woman aged 25 to 39 in good health and CMV-seronegative. The chain couples TRBV9 to TRBJ2-3; a weak D match, TRBD1 (5 bases). Sequencing was performed on PBMCs. CDR3 DNA: TGTGCCAGCAGTCCTAAGGGCAGGGAAACAGATACGCAGTATTTT. It encodes CASSPKGRETDTQYF.